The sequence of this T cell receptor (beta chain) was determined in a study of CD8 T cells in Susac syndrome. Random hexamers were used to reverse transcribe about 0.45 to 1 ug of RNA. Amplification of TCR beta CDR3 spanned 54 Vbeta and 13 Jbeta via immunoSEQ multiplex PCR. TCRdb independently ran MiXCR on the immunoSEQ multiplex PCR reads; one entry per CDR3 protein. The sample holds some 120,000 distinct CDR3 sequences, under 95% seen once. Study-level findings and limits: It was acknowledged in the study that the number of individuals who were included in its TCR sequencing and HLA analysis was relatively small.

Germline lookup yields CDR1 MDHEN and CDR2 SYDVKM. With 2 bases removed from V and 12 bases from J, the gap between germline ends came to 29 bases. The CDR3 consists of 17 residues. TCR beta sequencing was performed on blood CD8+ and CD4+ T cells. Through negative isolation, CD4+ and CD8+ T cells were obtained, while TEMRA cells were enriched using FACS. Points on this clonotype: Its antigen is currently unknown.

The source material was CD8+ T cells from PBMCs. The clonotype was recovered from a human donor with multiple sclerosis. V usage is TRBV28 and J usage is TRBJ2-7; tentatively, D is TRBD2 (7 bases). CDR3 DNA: TGTGCCAGCAGTTTAGGGAGGGGGGTCGCACGTTATTCGAAGGGGTACTTC. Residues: CASSLGRGVARYSKGYF.